One sample yielded the 24 T cell receptor beta chains listed below, sequenced in a study of OX40 agonist ivuxolimab in advanced cancers. TCRdb's copy holds only in-frame clones and misses some; the assay was immunoSEQ multiplex PCR. This table has some 51,000 clones, approximately 80% appearing once. This sample comprised CD4+ or CD8+ T cells sorted from blood, obtained in a trial of the OX40 agonist ivuxolimab. The receptor source for this set is an adult with an advanced solid tumor such as melanoma, head and neck, liver or kidney cancer.

This chain connects TRBV5-1 to TRBJ2-1; the match to TRBD1 covers 9 bases. V lost 2 bases to trimming and J lost 8 bases; unmatched junction nucleotides: 11. The CDR3 totals 16 residues. In germline, CDR1 is SGHRS, CDR2 YFSETQ. Written as DNA, the CDR3 is TGCGCCAGCAGCTTAATTGGGACAGGGAGATTCGATGAGCAGTTCTTC. This sequence encodes CASSLIGTGRFDEQFF. The variable domain in full, completed from reference TRBV5-1 and TRBJ2-1, reads KAGVTQTPRYLIKTRGQQVTLSCSPISGHRSVSWYQQTPGQGLQFLFEYFSETQRNKGNFPGRFSGRQFSNSRSEMNVSTLELGDSALYLCASSLIGTGRFDEQFFGPGTRLTVL.

To note about this clone: The junction departs from germline at one end; a sequencing error may be responsible. The sample carries other DNA sequences with the same CDR3. J is TRBJ2-1 and V is TRBV7-9; 7 nucleotides agree with TRBD2. In germline, CDR1 is SEHNR, CDR2 FQNEAQ (reference sequence). The CDR3 sequence is 13 residues long. The CDR3 loop is CASSSLAVNEQFF. For the CDR3, the DNA is TGCGCCAGCAGCTCTCTAGCGGTCAATGAGCAGTTCTTC.

This clone appeared many times. This chain connects TRBV5-4 to TRBJ1-2, with unresolved D. The germline gives CDR1 SGHNT, CDR2 YYREEE (reference sequence). Trimming took off 1 base at V and 3 bases at J, with 7 bases between the two ends. The CDR3 is 13 amino acids. The CDR3 region is CASSLPEDYGYTF. The CDR3 coding sequence is TGTGCCAGCAGCTTGCCTGAGGACTATGGCTACACCTTC.

The chain links TRBV5-8 to TRBJ2-1, with 10 bases identical to TRBD2. The CDR3 totals 17 residues. V was clipped by 3 bases and J by 2 bases; unmatched bases: 8. Germline V gene lookup returns CDR1 SGHTS and CDR2 YDEGEE. The CDR3 is CASSWKLGLATYNEQFF. CDR3 nucleotide sequence: TGTGCCAGCAGCTGGAAGTTGGGACTAGCGACCTACAATGAGCAGTTCTTC. The full variable domain, its missing parts supplied by reference TRBV5-8 and TRBJ2-1, is EAGVTQSPTHLIKTRGQQATLRCSPISGHTSVYWYQQALGLGLQFLLWYDEGEERNRGNFPPRFSGRQFPNYSSELNVNALELEDSALYLCASSWKLGLATYNEQFFGPGTRLTVL.

J is TRBJ2-1 and V is TRBV15; 9 bases fit TRBD1. CDR3 size: 15 residues. The junction had 7 bases not matched to a gene; V was cut back by 3 bases and J by 7 bases. The germline CDR1 and CDR2 sequences are LNHNV and YYDKDF (reference sequence). In DNA form, the CDR3 reads TGTGCCACCAGCAGGCCCCGGGACAGGGTGAATGAGCAGTTCTTC. Translation gives CATSRPRDRVNEQFF.

The chain couples TRBV2 to TRBJ1-1; no firm D call. This CDR3 comprises 13 residues. V lost 6 bases and J 1 base, leaving 9 bases between the germline ends. Per germline, CDR1 SNHLY and CDR2 FYNNEI. The CDR3 spells CASRLERNTEAFF. CDR3 coding DNA: TGTGCCAGCAGACTTGAACGGAACACTGAAGCTTTCTTT.

This chain connects TRBV28 to TRBJ1-2, with D possibly matching TRBD1 (6 bases). Germline V lookup: CDR1 MDHEN, CDR2 SYDVKM. V gave up 7 bases and J gave up 6 bases, with 21 bases separating them. The CDR3 consists of 15 residues. CDR3 in amino acids: CASTSQGVILDGYTF. For the CDR3, the DNA is TGTGCCAGCACGTCACAGGGCGTTATATTGGATGGCTACACCTTC.

In this sample, this clone turned up once. The chain links TRBV7-9 to TRBJ1-2; 7 positions match TRBD1. The germline gives CDR1 SEHNR, CDR2 FQNEAQ (reference sequence). The CDR3 is 13 residues long. After removal of 1 base from V and 4 bases from J, the junction contained 0 bases not matched to a gene. The CDR3 DNA reads as TGTGCCAGCAGCTTAGGGGACAGCTATGGCTACACCTTC. Protein product: CASSLGDSYGYTF.

The chain has TRBV19 and TRBJ1-5; D is perhaps TRBD1 (6 bases). CDR1 LNHDA and CDR2 SQIVND come from the germline V gene (reference sequence). Trimming pared 8 bases from V and 0 bases from J, leaving 11 bases between. CDR3 length: 14 residues. In DNA, the CDR3 is TGTGCCAGTGGACCGGGACATAGCAATCAGCCCCAGCATTTT. It codes for CASGPGHSNQPQHF.

V and J are TRBV19 and TRBJ1-3, with a tentative D call TRBD1 (6 bases). Germline V gene lookup returns CDR1 LNHDA and CDR2 SQIVND (reference sequence). V dropped 5 bases and J dropped 1 base, with 18 bases sitting between them. CDR3 length: 17 amino acids. This chain's CDR3 is CASSPPGQTISGNTIYF. The CDR3 region has the DNA TGTGCCAGTAGTCCCCCCGGACAGACGATATCTGGAAACACCATATATTTT. Variable domain in full (rest from reference TRBV19 and TRBJ1-3): DGGITQSPKYLFRKEGQNVTLSCEQNLNHDAMYWYRQDPGQGLRLIYYSQIVNDFQKGDIAEGYSVSREKKESFPLTVTSAQKNPTAFYLCASSPPGQTISGNTIYFGEGSWLTVV.

This sequence joins TRBV7-2 and TRBJ2-6, with 9 bases identical to TRBD1. The V gene end was trimmed by 5 bases and the J gene end by 1 base; junction bases not matched to a gene: 9. This CDR3 is 18 amino acids long. Germline loops: CDR1 SGHTA, CDR2 FQGNSA. DNA of the CDR3: TGTGCCAGCAGCCTGGGACAGGGAGTTGCGTCTGGGGCCAACGTCCTGACTTTC. Translation: CASSLGQGVASGANVLTF.

The chain has TRBV6-5 and TRBJ1-1; the D is unclear. This CDR3 comprises 14 residues. From germline, CDR1 is MNHEY and CDR2 SVGAGI. Trimming left V 6 bases short and J 1 base short, with 12 bases between. For the CDR3, the DNA is TGTGCCAGCAGCCCCATCGGGAGGAACACTGAAGCTTTCTTT. This sequence encodes CASSPIGRNTEAFF.

V and J are TRBV5-5 and TRBJ1-4; D possibly corresponds to TRBD1 (6 bases). In germline, CDR1 is SGHKS, CDR2 YYEKEE (reference sequence). Trimming removed 4 bases from V and 0 bases from J, with 10 bases in between. The CDR3 has 15 residues. The CDR3 nucleotides are TGTGCCAGCAGCCCCAGGACAGCAACTAATGAAAAACTGTTTTTT. It yields the protein CASSPRTATNEKLFF.

The rearrangement uses TRBV5-5 and TRBJ1-5; possibly TRBD1 for D (6 bases). V dropped 5 bases and J dropped 3 bases, with 12 bases sitting between them. This CDR3 contains 14 residues. In germline, CDR1 is SGHKS, CDR2 YYEKEE (reference sequence). As DNA, the CDR3 is TGTGCCAGCAGTGGGGGCAGCTTCAATCAGCCCCAGCATTTT. This sequence encodes CASSGGSFNQPQHF.

Regarding this clone: Other DNA sequences in this sample translate to the same CDR3. The rearrangement links TRBV7-8 to TRBJ2-7; D not resolved. The CDR3 runs 12 residues. Germline CDR1 SGHVS, CDR2 FQNEAQ. Trimming left V 0 bases short and J 2 bases short, with 2 bases between. In DNA form, the CDR3 reads TGTGCCAGCAGCTTAGCGGCCTACGAGCAGTACTTC. It codes for CASSLAAYEQYF.

The chain links TRBV2 to TRBJ2-7, with 10 bases identical to TRBD1. V shed 8 bases, J shed 3 bases, and the junction held 4 bases outside the gene matches. The CDR3 extends over 13 amino acids. Germline values: CDR1 SNHLY, CDR2 FYNNEI. The CDR3 sequence: CASDRTGGYEQYF. The CDR3 bases are TGTGCCAGCGATAGGACAGGGGGCTACGAGCAGTACTTC.

This clone was recorded only once. This sequence joins TRBV6-1 and TRBJ2-1; a possible D gene is TRBD2 (6 bases). The CDR3 has 13 amino acids. CDR1 is MNHNS, CDR2 SASEGT, per germline. Deletions cut 5 bases from V and 7 bases from J, with 12 bases between. CDR3 loop: CASSRGLVNEQFF. The DNA for the CDR3 is TGTGCCAGCAGTCGGGGACTGGTTAATGAGCAGTTCTTC.

This clone showed up just a few times. The genes are TRBV7-6 and TRBJ1-5; D is possibly TRBD1 (5 bases). The CDR3 length is 17 residues. CDR1 and CDR2 (germline): SGHVS, FNYEAQ. V was shortened by 5 bases and J by 2 bases, with 19 bases between the two germline ends. In DNA form, the CDR3 reads TGTGCCAGCAGCCCTACCTTTACGGGGGTGGGCAATCAGCCCCAGCATTTT. This sequence encodes CASSPTFTGVGNQPQHF.

The chain combines TRBV5-4 with TRBJ2-1, with TRBD2 matching 11 bases. This CDR3 is 13 amino acids long. Germline values: CDR1 SGHNT, CDR2 YYREEE (reference sequence). V shed 9 bases and J 6 bases; nucleotides not matched to a gene: 5. DNA of the CDR3: TGTGCCATTAGCGGGAGGGCCTCCAATGAGCAGTTCTTC. Translated: CAISGRASNEQFF.

V usage is TRBV6-1 and J usage is TRBJ1-1, with D uncertain. The CDR3 has 13 residues. Germline CDR1 is MNHNS and CDR2 is SASEGT. Trimming stripped 5 bases from V and 2 bases from J, with 9 bases between. Here the CDR3 DNA reads TGTGCCAGCAGTTTATATTCAAACACTGAAGCTTTCTTT. It is translated as CASSLYSNTEAFF.

This rearrangement joins TRBV7-6 to TRBJ1-6; 7 nucleotides agree with TRBD1. CDR1 is SGHVS and CDR2 is FNYEAQ in the germline V gene. The CDR3 runs 18 residues. V lost 2 bases, J lost 10 bases, and 17 bases stayed unmatched. The CDR3 region has the DNA TGTGCCAGCAGCTTAACAATCTTTGGGGCAGGGGGTGAGTCACCCCTCCACTTT. This sequence encodes CASSLTIFGAGGESPLHF. The entire variable domain, with the rest obtained from reference TRBV7-6 and TRBJ1-6, is as follows: GAGVSQSPRYKVTKRGQDVALRCDPISGHVSLYWYRQALGQGPEFLTYFNYEAQQDKSGLPNDRFSAERPEGSISTLTIQRTEQRDSAMYRCASSLTIFGAGGESPLHFGNGTRLTVT.

This clone was seen only a few times. The V and J genes are TRBV18 and TRBJ1-4, with 7 bases fitting TRBD1. This CDR3 is built from 15 residues. The J segment lost 5 bases and the V segment lost 4 bases, leaving 7 bases of the junction unmatched. Germline CDR1 and CDR2: KGHSH and LQKENI. This CDR3 reads CASSRHATGNEKLFF. The CDR3 nucleotides read TGTGCCAGCTCACGCCACGCGACAGGGAATGAAAAACTGTTTTTT.

The CDR3 DNA reads as TGTGCCAGCAGCTCGGTACGGCGGGAGTACTACAATGAGCAGTTCTTC. Its translation: CASSSVRREYYNEQFF. J is TRBJ2-1 and V is TRBV7-2; 7 bases line up with TRBD2. Germline-derived CDR1 and CDR2 are SGHTA and FQGNSA. J gave up 3 bases and V 4 bases, and 9 bases lay outside the gene matches. The CDR3 totals 16 residues.

This chain connects TRBV5-8 to TRBJ1-5; 7 bases are a match to TRBD1. Germline trimming cut 4 bases from V and 0 bases from J; bases unmatched to any gene: 4. There are 15 residues in the CDR3. Germline assignment: CDR1 SGHTS and CDR2 YDEGEE. This CDR3 is CASSRGQNSNQPQHF. DNA of the CDR3: TGTGCCAGCAGCCGGGGACAGAATAGCAATCAGCCCCAGCATTTT.